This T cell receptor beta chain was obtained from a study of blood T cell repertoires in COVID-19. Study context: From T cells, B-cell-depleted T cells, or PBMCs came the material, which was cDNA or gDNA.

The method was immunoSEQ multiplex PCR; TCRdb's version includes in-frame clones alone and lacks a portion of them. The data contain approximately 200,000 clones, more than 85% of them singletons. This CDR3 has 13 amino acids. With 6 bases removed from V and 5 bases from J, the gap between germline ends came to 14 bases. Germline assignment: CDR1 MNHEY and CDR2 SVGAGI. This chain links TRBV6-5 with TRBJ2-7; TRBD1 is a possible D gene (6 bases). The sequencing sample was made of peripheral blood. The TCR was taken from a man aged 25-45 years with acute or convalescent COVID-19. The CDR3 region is CASRKKGENEQYF. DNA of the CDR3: TGTGCCAGCAGGAAGAAGGGGGAGAACGAGCAGTACTTC.